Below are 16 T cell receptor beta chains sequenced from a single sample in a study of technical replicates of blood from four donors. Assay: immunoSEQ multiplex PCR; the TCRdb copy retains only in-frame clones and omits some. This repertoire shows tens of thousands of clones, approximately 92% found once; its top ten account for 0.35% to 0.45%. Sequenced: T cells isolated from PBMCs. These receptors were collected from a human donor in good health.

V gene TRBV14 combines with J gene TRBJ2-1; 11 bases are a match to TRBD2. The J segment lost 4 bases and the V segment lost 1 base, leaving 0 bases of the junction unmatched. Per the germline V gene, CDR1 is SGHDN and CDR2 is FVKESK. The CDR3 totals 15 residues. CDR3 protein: CASSQGTSGYNEQFF. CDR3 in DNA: TGTGCCAGCAGCCAAGGGACTAGCGGGTACAATGAGCAGTTCTTC.

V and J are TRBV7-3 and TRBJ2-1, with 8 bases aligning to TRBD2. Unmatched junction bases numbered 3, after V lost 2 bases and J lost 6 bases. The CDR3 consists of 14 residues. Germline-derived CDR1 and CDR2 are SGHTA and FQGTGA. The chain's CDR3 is CASSLQRETNEQFF. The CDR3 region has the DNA TGTGCCAGCAGCTTACAGCGGGAGACCAATGAGCAGTTCTTC.

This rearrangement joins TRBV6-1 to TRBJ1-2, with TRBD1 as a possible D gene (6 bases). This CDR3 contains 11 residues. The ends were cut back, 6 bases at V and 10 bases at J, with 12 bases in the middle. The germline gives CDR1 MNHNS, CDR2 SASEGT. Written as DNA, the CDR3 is TGTGCCAGCAGGGTAGACAGGTACTACACCTTC. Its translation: CASRVDRYYTF.

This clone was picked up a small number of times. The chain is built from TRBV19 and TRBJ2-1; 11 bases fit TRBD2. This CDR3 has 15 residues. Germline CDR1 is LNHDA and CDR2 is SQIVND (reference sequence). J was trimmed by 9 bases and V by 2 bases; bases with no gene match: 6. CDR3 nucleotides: TGTGCCAGTAGTATAATAGCGGGAGGGGGGGCTGAGCAGTTCTTC. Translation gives CASSIIAGGGAEQFF.

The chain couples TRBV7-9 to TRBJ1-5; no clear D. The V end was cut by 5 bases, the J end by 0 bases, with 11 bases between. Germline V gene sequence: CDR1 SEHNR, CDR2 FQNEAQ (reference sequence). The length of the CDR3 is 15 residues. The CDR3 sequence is CASSNRGDSNQPQHF. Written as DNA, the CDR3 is TGTGCCAGCAGCAACCGGGGAGATAGCAATCAGCCCCAGCATTTT.

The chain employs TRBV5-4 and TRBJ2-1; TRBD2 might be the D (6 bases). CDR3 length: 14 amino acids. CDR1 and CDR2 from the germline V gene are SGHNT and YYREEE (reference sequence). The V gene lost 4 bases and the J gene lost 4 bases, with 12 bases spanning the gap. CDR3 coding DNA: TGTGCCAGCAGCGCGGGACTCCTGTACAATGAGCAGTTCTTC. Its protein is CASSAGLLYNEQFF.

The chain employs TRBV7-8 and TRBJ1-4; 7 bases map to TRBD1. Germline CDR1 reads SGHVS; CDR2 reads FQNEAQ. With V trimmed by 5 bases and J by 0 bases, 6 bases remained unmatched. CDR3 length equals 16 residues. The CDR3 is CASSVDRFTTNEKLFF. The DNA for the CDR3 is TGTGCCAGCAGCGTGGACAGGTTTACAACTAATGAAAAACTGTTTTTT.

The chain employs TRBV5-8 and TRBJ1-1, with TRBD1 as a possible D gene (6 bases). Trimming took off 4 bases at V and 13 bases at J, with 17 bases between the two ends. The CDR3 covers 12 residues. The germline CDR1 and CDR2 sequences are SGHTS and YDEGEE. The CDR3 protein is CASSVWTAEVFF. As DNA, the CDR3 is TGTGCCAGCAGCGTATGGACAGCGGAGGTTTTCTTT.

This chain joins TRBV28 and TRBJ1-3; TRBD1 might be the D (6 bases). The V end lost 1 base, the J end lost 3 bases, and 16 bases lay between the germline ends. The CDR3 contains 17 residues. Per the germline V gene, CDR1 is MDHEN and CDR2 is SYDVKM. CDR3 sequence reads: CASSLFGQLKGGNTIYF. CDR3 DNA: TGTGCCAGCAGTTTATTTGGACAGCTTAAAGGTGGAAACACCATATATTTT.

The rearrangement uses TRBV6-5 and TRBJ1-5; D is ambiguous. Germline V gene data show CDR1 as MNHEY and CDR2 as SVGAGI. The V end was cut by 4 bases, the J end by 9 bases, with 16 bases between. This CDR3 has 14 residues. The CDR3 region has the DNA TGTGCCAGCAGTTCGGTCGGTTATGGAGGGCCCCAGCATTTT. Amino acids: CASSSVGYGGPQHF.

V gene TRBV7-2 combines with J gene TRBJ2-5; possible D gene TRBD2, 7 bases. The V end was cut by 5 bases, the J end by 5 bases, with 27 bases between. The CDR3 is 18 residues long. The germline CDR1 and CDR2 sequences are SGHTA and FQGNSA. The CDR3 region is CASSPRDGGAKGSETQYF. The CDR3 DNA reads TGTGCCAGCAGCCCAAGAGATGGGGGGGCAAAAGGAAGTGAGACCCAGTACTTC.

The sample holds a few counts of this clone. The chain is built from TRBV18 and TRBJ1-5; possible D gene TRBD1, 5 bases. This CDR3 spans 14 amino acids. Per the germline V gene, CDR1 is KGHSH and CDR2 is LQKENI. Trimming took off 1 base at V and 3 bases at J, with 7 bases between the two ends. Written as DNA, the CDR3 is TGTGCCAGCTCACCACAGGGGTCCAATCAGCCCCAGCATTTT. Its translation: CASSPQGSNQPQHF.

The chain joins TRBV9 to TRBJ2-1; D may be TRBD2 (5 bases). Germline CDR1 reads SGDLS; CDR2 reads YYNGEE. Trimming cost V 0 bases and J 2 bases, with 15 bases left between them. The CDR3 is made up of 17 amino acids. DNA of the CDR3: TGTGCCAGCAGCGTAGTAGGCGGGCCAGTAACCTACAATGAGCAGTTCTTC. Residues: CASSVVGGPVTYNEQFF.

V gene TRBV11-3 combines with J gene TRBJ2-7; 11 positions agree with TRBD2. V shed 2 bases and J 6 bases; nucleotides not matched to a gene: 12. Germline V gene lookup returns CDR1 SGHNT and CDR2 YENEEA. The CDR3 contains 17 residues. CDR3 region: CASSLSFRLAGGLEQYF. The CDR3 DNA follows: TGTGCCAGCAGCTTATCTTTTCGGTTAGCGGGAGGGCTCGAGCAGTACTTC. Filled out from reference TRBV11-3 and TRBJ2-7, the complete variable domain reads EAGVVQSPRYKIIEKKQPVAFWCNPISGHNTLYWYLQNLGQGPELLIRYENEEAVDDSQLPKDRFSAERLKGVDSTLKIQPAELGDSAVYLCASSLSFRLAGGLEQYFGPGTRLTVT.

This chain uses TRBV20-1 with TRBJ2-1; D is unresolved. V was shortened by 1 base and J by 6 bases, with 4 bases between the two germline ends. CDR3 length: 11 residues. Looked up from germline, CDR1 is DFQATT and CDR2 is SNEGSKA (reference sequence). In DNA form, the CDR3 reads TGCAGTGCTAGAGCAATCAATGAGCAGTTCTTC. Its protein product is CSARAINEQFF.

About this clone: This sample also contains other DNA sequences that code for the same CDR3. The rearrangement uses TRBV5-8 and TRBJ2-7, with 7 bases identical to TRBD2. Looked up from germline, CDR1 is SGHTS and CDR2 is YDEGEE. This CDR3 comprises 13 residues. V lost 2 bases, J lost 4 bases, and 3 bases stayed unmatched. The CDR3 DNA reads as TGTGCCAGCAGCTTCGGGGGGTCGTACGAGCAGTACTTC. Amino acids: CASSFGGSYEQYF.